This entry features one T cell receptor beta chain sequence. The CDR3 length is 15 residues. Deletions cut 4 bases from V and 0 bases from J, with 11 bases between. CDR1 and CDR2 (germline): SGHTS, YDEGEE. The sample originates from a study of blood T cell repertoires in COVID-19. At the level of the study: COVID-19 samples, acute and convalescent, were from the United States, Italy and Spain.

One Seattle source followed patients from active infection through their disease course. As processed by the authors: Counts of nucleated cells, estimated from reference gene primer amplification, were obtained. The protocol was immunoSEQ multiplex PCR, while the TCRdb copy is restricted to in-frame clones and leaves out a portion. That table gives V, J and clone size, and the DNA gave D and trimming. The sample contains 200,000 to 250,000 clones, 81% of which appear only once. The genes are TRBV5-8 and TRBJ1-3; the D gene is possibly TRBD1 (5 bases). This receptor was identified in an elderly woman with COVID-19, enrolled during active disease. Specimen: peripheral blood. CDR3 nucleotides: TGTGCCAGCAGCGCGGATGGGGCCTCTGGAAACACCATATATTTT. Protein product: CASSADGASGNTIYF.